Sequencing of this TCR beta chain was carried out in a study of T-cell memory formation after mild COVID-19. Study summary: The study found TCR clusters largely donor specific.

Germline V lookup: CDR1 SGHTA, CDR2 FQGNSA. V lost 7 bases to trimming and J lost 11 bases, with 17 bases between them. The CDR3 totals 12 residues. This clonotype appeared many times. Its antigen is currently unknown. Study-wide results and caveats: Second-wave clones peaking on day 37 lacked confirmed SARS-CoV-2 specificity. Researchers report contracting CD4+ clones mostly in CM and EM, with CD8+ clones in EMRA. The appearance of some responding clones in pre-infection memory suggested that cross-reactive memory joined.

TCRdb analysed the 5' RACE reads with MiXCR anew, one entry per CDR3 protein. The sample lists about 260,000 distinct CDR3 sequences, approximately 8.4% occurring once. The V gene is TRBV7-2, the J gene TRBJ1-1; D is ambiguous. The sequencing sample was made of PBMCs or a T cell subset sorted from them (not recorded which). The sequence came from a man aged 18 to 30 who had mild COVID-19 (a few samples of this study predate the infection). Cell type and time point are not known. CDR3 amino acids: CASTMFGIEAFF. As DNA, the CDR3 is TGTGCCAGCACCATGTTTGGGATTGAGGCTTTCTTT.